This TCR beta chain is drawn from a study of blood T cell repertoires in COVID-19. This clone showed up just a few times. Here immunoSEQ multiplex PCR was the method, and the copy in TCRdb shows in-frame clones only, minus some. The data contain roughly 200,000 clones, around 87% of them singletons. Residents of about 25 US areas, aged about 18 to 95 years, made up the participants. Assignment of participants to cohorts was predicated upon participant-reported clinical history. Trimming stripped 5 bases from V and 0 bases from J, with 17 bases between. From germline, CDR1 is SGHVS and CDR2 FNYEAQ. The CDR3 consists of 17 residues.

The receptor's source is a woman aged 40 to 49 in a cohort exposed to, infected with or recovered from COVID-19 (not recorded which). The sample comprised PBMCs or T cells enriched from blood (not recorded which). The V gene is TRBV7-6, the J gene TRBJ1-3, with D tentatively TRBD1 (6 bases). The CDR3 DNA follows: TGTGCCAGCAGCCCCCAGGGGCTATATTCCTCTGGAAACACCATATATTTT. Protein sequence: CASSPQGLYSSGNTIYF.